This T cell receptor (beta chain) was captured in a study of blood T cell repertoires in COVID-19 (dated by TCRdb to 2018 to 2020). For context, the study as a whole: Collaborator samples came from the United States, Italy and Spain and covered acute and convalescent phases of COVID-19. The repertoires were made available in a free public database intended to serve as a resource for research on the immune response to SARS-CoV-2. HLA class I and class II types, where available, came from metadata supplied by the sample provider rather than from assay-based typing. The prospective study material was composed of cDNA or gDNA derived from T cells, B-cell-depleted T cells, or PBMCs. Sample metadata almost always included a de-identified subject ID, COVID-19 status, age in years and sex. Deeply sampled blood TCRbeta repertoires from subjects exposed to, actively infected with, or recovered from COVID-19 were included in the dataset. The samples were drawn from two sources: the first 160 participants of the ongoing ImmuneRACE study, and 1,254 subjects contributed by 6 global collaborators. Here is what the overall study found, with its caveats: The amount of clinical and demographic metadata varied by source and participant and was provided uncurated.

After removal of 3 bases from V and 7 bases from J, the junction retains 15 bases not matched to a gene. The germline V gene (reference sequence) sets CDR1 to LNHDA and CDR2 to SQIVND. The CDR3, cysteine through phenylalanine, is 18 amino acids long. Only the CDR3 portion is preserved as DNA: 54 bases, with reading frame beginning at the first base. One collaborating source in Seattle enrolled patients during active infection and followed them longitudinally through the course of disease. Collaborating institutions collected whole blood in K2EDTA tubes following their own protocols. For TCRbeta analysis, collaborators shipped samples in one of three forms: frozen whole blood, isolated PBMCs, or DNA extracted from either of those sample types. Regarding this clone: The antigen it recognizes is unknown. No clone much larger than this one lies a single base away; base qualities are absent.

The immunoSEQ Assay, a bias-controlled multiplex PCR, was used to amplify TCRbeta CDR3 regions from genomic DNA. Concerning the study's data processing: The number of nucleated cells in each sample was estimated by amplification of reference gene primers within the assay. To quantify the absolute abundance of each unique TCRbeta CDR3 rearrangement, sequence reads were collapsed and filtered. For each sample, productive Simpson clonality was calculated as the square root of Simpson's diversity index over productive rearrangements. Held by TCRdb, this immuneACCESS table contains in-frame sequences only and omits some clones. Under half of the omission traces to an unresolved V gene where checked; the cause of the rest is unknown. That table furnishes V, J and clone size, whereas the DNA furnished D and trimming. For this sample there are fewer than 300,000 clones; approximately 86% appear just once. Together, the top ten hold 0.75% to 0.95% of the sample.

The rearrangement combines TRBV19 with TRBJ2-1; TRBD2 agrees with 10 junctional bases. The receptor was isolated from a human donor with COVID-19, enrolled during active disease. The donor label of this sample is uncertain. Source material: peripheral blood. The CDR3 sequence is CASSMAASGRGLRNEQFF. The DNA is TGTGCCAGTAGTATGGCCGCTAGCGGGAGAGGCTTAAGGAATGAGCAGTTCTTC.